Listed below are T cell receptor beta chains from one sample, sequenced in a study of T-cell memory formation after mild COVID-19. TCRdb fed the 5' RACE reads into MiXCR, producing one record per CDR3 protein. This sample has 300,000 to 400,000 distinct CDR3 sequences, with approximately 29% found just once. The sequencing sample was made of PBMCs or a T cell subset sorted from them (not recorded which). Every receptor here comes from an adult woman who had mild COVID-19 (a few samples of this study predate the infection). Cell type and time point are not known. Both conserved end residues are part of each CDR3. A D gene is named only where the DNA matches it firmly. The size entry is marked missing in some rows and otherwise reads once, few, many or a size class.

16,NA,TRBD2,TRBJ2-1,TRBV10-3,CAISESGLADTNEQFF,TGTGCCATCAGTGAGTCGGGACTAGCGGACACCAATGAGCAGTTCTTC
16,NA,NA,TRBJ2-3,TRBV27,CASSLFPAASTDTQYF,TGTGCCAGCAGTTTATTCCCTGCGGCAAGCACAGATACGCAGTATTTT
15,few,NA,TRBJ2-1,TRBV3-1,CASSQDGKSYNEQFF,TGTGCCAGCAGCCAAGATGGAAAATCCTACAATGAGCAGTTCTTC
12,NA,TRBD2,TRBJ2-2,TRBV29-1,CSAGLAPGELFF,TGCAGCGCGGGACTAGCGCCCGGGGAGCTGTTTTTT
16,few,TRBD2,TRBJ2-3,TRBV18,CASSLNSAGGADTQYF,TGTGCCAGCTCACTCAATTCAGCGGGAGGGGCAGATACGCAGTATTTT
11,NA,NA,TRBJ2-3,TRBV20-1,CSGGAMDTQYF,TGCAGTGGGGGGGCCATGGATACGCAGTATTTT
16,few,NA,TRBJ2-7,TRBV18,CASSPGSFRGEHEQYF,TGTGCCAGCTCACCCGGTTCCTTCAGGGGCGAACACGAGCAGTACTTC
15,few,TRBD1,TRBJ2-1,TRBV20-1,CSARPGTGTINEQFF,TGCAGTGCTAGACCCGGGACAGGAACGATCAATGAGCAGTTCTTC
15,few,NA,TRBJ1-1,TRBV12-3/TRBV12-4,CASRKGGTGNTEAFF,TGTGCCAGCAGGAAGGGGGGGACGGGAAACACTGAAGCTTTCTTT
18,NA,TRBD2,TRBJ2-1,TRBV6-5,CDSSYDGTSGTRGREQFF,TGTGACAGCAGTTACGACGGGACTAGCGGGACAAGAGGGCGTGAGCAGTTCTTC
14,NA,TRBD1,TRBJ1-5,TRBV30,CAWSLGTGNQPQHF,TGTGCCTGGAGCCTCGGGACAGGTAATCAGCCCCAGCATTTT
14,NA,TRBD2,TRBJ2-7,TRBV7-2,CASSFSGSLYEQYF,TGTGCCAGCAGCTTTAGCGGGTCTCTCTACGAGCAGTACTTC
12,few,TRBD1,TRBJ1-2,TRBV30,CAWSATGRGYTF,TGTGCCTGGAGTGCGACAGGGCGAGGCTACACCTTC
14,NA,NA,TRBJ2-3,TRBV9,CASTPGGGRDTQYF,TGTGCCAGCACACCCGGGGGTGGCCGAGATACGCAGTATTTT
18,few,NA,TRBJ2-7,TRBV5-1,CASSLVERQFPPHYEQYF,TGCGCCAGCAGCCTCGTAGAGCGACAGTTCCCACCCCACTACGAGCAGTACTTC
15,NA,NA,TRBJ2-2,TRBV7-8,CASSFTFGVTGELFF,TGTGCCAGCAGCTTTACTTTCGGGGTCACCGGGGAGCTGTTTTTT
14,NA,NA,TRBJ1-2,TRBV10-3,CAIMLGAGPYGYTF,TGTGCCATCATGTTGGGCGCCGGACCCTATGGCTACACCTTC
15,NA,TRBD2,TRBJ2-1,TRBV18,CASSPLAGEVNEQFF,TGTGCCAGCTCACCACTAGCGGGAGAAGTCAATGAGCAGTTCTTC
14,few,NA,TRBJ2-7,TRBV2,CASKREYGPYEQYF,TGTGCCAGCAAGAGGGAATACGGCCCCTACGAGCAGTACTTC
18,few,NA,TRBJ1-5,TRBV20-1,CSATGSLSSAYSNQPQHF,TGCAGTGCTACCGGCAGTCTTTCTTCGGCATATAGCAATCAGCCCCAGCATTTT